The present T cell receptor (beta chain) was sequenced within a study of cytotoxic CD8 clonotypes in ibrutinib-treated CLL. Cryopreserved PBMCs provided roughly 2 micrograms of genomic DNA for the TCR beta libraries. Libraries were prepared by immunoSEQ multiplex PCR; TCRdb keeps only in-frame clonotypes and omits some of them. The profile covers roughly 130,000 clones, with about 80% appearing a single time and around 13% taken by the ten largest. Sequenced material: PBMCs, taken after 12 months of ibrutinib treatment. The receptor's source is a human donor with chronic lymphocytic leukemia.

CDR3 in amino acids: CASSYRLAETYEQYF. The CDR3 DNA sequence: TGTGCCAGCAGCTATCGACTAGCGGAGACCTACGAGCAGTACTTC. V is TRBV9 and J is TRBJ2-7, with TRBD2 matching over 9 bases. After removal of 4 bases from V and 2 bases from J, the junction contained 7 bases not matched to a gene. Germline V gene lookup returns CDR1 SGDLS and CDR2 YYNGEE. The CDR3 runs 15 residues.